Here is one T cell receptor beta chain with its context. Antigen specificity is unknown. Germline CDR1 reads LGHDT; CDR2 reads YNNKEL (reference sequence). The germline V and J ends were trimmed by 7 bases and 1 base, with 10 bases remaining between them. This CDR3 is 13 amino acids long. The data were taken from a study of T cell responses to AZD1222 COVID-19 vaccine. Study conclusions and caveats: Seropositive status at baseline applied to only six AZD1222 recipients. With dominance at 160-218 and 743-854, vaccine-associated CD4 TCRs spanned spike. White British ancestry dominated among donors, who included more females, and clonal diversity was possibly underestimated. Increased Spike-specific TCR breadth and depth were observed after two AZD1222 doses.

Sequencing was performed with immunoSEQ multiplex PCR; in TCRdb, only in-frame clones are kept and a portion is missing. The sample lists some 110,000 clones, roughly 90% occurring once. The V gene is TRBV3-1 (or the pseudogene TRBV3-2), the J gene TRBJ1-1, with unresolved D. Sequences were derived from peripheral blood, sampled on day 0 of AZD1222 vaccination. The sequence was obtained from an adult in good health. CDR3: CASNLNSNTEAFF. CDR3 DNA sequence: TGTGCCAGCAACCTAAATTCGAACACTGAAGCTTTCTTT.